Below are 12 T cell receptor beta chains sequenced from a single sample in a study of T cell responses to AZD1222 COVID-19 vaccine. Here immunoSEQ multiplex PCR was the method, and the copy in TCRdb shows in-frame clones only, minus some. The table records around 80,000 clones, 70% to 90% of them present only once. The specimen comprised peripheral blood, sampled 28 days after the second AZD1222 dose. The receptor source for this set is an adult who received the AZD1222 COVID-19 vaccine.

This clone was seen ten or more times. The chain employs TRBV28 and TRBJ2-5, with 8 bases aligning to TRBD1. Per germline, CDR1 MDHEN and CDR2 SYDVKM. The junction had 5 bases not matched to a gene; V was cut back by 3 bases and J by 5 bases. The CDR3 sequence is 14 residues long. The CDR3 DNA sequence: TGTGCCAGCAGTTTCGACAGGGGAGAGGAGACCCAGTACTTC. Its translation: CASSFDRGEETQYF.

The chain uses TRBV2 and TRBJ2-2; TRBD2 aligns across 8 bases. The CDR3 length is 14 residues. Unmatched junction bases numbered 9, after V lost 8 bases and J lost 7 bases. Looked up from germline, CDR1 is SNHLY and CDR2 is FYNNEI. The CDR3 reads CASQLGGGLGELFF. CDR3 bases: TGTGCCAGCCAGCTAGGCGGGGGGCTCGGGGAGCTGTTTTTT.

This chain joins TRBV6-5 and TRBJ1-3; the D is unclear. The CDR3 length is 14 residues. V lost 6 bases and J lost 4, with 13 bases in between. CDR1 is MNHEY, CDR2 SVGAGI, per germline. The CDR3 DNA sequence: TGTGCCAGCAGGTCCAGGATGGACGGAAACACCATATATTTT. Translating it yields CASRSRMDGNTIYF.

This CDR3 reads CASSYGTGGTDTQYF. CDR3 DNA sequence: TGTGCCAGCAGTTACGGGACAGGGGGCACAGATACGCAGTATTTT. The J gene is TRBJ2-3, the V gene TRBV6-2 or TRBV6-3; TRBD1 agrees at 10 bases. The CDR3 extends over 15 amino acids. Per the germline V gene, CDR1 is MNHEY and CDR2 is SVGEGT. V trimming: 2 bases; J trimming: 1 base; junction bases outside the gene matches: 0.

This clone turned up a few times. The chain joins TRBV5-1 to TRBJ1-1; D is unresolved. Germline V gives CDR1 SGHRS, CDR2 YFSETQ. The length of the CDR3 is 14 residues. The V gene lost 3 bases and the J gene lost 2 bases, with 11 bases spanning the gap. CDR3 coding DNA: TGCGCCAGCAGCTGGAACCTTATCAACACTGAAGCTTTCTTT. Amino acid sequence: CASSWNLINTEAFF.

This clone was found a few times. CDR3 bases: TGTGCCAGCAACGATCCCGTACAGACCCAGTACTTC. This codes for CASNDPVQTQYF. The V and J genes are TRBV12-3 or TRBV12-4 and TRBJ2-5; D call uncertain. The CDR3 contains 12 residues. V lost 7 bases, J lost 6 bases, and 12 bases lay in between.

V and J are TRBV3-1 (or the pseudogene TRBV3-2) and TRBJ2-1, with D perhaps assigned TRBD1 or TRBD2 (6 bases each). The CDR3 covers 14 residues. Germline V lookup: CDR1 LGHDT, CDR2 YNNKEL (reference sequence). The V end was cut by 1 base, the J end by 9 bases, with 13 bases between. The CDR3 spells CASSQVRGPGEQFF. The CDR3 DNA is TGTGCCAGCAGCCAAGTACGGGGGCCGGGTGAGCAGTTCTTC.

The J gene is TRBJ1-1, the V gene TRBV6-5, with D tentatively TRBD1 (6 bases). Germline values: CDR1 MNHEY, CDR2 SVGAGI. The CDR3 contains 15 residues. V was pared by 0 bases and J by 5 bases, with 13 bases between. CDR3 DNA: TGTGCCAGCAGTTACTCGGGGGCCGGAGGGACTGAAGCTTTCTTT. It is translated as CASSYSGAGGTEAFF.

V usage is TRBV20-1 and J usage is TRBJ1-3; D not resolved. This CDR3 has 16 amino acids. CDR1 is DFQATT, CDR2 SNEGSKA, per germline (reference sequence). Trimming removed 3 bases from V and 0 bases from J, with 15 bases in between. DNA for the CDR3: TGCAGTGCTAGTGGAAGGTCATTGAGCTCTGGAAACACCATATATTTT. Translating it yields CSASGRSLSSGNTIYF.

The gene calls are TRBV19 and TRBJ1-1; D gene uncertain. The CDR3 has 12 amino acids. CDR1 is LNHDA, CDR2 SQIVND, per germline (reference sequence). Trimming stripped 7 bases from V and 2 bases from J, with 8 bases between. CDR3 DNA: TGTGCCAGTATCGTTGGAAACACTGAAGCTTTCTTT. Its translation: CASIVGNTEAFF.

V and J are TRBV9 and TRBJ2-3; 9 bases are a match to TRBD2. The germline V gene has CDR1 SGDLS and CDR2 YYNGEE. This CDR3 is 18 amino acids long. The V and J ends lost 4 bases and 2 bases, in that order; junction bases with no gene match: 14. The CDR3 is CASSPLGWTSDLTDTQYF. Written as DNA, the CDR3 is TGTGCCAGCAGCCCATTGGGGTGGACTAGCGACCTCACAGATACGCAGTATTTT.

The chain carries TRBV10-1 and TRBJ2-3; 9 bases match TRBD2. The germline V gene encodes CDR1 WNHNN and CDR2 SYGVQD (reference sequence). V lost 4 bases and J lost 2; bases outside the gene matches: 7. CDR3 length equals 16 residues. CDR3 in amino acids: CASSGKTSGITDTQYF. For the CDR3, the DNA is TGCGCCAGCAGTGGAAAGACTAGCGGAATCACAGATACGCAGTATTTT.